This TCR beta chain was sequenced in a study of T-cell memory formation after mild COVID-19 (dated by TCRdb to the early 2020s). General notes on the study: TCR sequence clusters from the two donors were largely donor specific. The cohort was made up of two young adult volunteers, one female and one male, who were previously healthy. T-cell clones expanding and contracting after mild COVID-19 in a couple of donors were tracked by longitudinal TCRalpha and TCRbeta repertoire sequencing. General findings and caveats noted by the study authors: Only two mild cases were covered by the study, and larger cohorts that include severe cases with pre-infection samples were considered necessary. Clones that contracted from day 15 to 85 showed balanced CD4/CD8 phenotypes, whereas a second wave of clones that expanded from day 15 to 37 leaned towards CD4+. SARS-CoV-2 specificity was not confirmed for the second-wave clones peaking on day 37. Some responding clones were found in pre-infection memory, which suggests that pre-existing cross-reactive memory T cells took part in the SARS-CoV-2 response. Contracting CD4+ clones were located mainly in the CM and EM memory subsets, whereas CD8+ clones were found to be enriched in EMRA.

From its cysteine to its phenylalanine, the CDR3 spans 15 amino acids. Left in the record is the CDR3 DNA by itself, 45 bases read in frame from the first base. CDR1 SGHRS and CDR2 YFSETQ were looked up in the germline V gene. Germline trimming amounts to 0 bases on V and 4 bases on J, with 6 as the count of junction bases outside the gene matches. PBMCs were isolated by Ficoll-Paque density gradient centrifugation. Sequencing took place on an Illumina NovaSeq 6000. cDNA libraries for TCRalpha and TCRbeta were prepared by 5'RACE using constant-segment primers, with sample barcodes and unique molecular identifiers added. RNA was extracted from every sample with Trizol reagent. Libraries were amplified in two PCR steps, with a second sample barcode and Illumina TruSeq adapters added in the second step. Libraries were sequenced on an Illumina NovaSeq with 2 x 150 bp paired-end reads. Concerning the study's data processing: The reads were demultiplexed and collapsed into UMI-guided consensus sequences using migec v1.2.7. Using mixcr v2.1.11, the UMI consensuses were aligned to TRA and TRB V and J templates and assembled into clonotypes. Expanded or contracted clonotypes were those called significant by both edgeR and NoisET, with noise models trained on biological replicates. For edgeR calls, the cutoffs were a false discovery rate-adjusted p below 0.01 and a log2 fold-change threshold of 1. As an exploratory analysis of dynamics, max-normalized trajectories of the 1000 most abundant clonotypes were examined with PCA combined with hierarchical clustering. The CD4 or CD8 phenotype of responding clones was assigned using the separately sequenced CD4+ and CD8+ repertoires. Using fastp at Q25 and MiXCR, TCRdb reprocessed the public reads and kept productive beta chains. All rows with the same CDR3 protein become a single entry with the most common DNA and genes. The V and J calls come from TCRdb's annotation, not from the publication. The sample yields approximately 52,000 distinct CDR3 sequences; around 9.7% were counted once. The top ten clones comprise about 11% of the sample.

This clonotype has just a few counts. Its antigen has not been determined. Base qualities are not provided; no much larger clone lies one nucleotide away. The material sequenced was PBMCs or a T cell subset sorted from them (not recorded which). This sequence originates from an adult woman who had mild COVID-19 (a few samples of this study predate the infection). The sample titles of this study are shuffled in the database, so cell type and time point are left out; the donor was told from shared clones. The chain was built from TRBV5-1 and TRBJ1-2, and TRBD1 matches 7 of the central bases. The DNA reads as follows: TGCGCCAGCAGCTTGGGGGACAGCCAGCCCTATGGCTACACCTTC. This sequence encodes CASSLGDSQPYGYTF. Extended through the reference TRBV5-1 and TRBJ1-2 proteins, this CDR3 yields the full variable domain: KAGVTQTPRYLIKTRGQQVTLSCSPISGHRSVSWYQQTPGQGLQFLFEYFSETQRNKGNFPGRFSGRQFSNSRSEMNVSTLELGDSALYLCASSLGDSQPYGYTFGSGTRLTVV.